This T cell receptor beta chain was sequenced for a study of blood T cell repertoires in COVID-19. About the research overall: Sites in the United States, Italy and Spain provided acute and convalescent COVID-19 samples. PBMCs, B-cell-depleted T cells, or T cells provided the cDNA or gDNA that made up the material.

As originally analysed: Amplification of reference gene primers was used by the study to estimate nucleated cell counts. Sequencing was performed with immunoSEQ multiplex PCR; in TCRdb, only in-frame clones are kept and a portion is missing. The DNA gave D and trimming, while V, J and clone size come from that table. In the table there are about 190,000 clones, roughly 80% of which are singletons. The V end was cut by 5 bases, the J end by 3 bases, with 10 bases between. CDR1 MNHEY and CDR2 SVGEGT come from the germline V gene. This CDR3 region has 13 residues. This receptor was identified in a woman in her twenties or thirties with acute or convalescent COVID-19. The chain has TRBV6-2 or TRBV6-3 and TRBJ1-2; a weak D match, TRBD1 (5 bases). The specimen sequenced was peripheral blood. CDR3 in amino acids: CASSTTVYYGYTF. For the CDR3, the DNA is TGTGCCAGCAGTACGACAGTCTACTATGGCTACACCTTC.